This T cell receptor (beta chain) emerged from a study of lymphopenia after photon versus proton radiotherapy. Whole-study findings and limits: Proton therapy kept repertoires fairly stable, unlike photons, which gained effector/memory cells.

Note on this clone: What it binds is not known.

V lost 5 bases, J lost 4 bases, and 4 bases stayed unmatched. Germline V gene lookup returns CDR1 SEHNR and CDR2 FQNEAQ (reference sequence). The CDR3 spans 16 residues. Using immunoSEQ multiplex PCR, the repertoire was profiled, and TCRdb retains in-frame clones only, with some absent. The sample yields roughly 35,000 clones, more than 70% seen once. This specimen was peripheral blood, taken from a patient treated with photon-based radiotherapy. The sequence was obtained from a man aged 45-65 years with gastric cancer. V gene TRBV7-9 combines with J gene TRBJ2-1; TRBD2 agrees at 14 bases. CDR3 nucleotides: TGTGCCAGCAGCCTCGGGACTAGCGGGAGATACAATGAGCAGTTCTTC. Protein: CASSLGTSGRYNEQFF.